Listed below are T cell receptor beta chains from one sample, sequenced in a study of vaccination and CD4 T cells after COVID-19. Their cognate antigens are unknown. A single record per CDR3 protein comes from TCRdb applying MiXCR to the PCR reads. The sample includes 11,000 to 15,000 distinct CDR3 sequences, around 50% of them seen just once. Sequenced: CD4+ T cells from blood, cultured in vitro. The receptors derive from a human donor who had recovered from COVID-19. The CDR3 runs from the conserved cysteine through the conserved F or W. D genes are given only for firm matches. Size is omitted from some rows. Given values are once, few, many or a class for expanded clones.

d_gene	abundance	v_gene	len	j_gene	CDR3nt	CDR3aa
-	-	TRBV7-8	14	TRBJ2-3	TGTGCCACCAGGAGGGATAGCTTCACAGATACGCAGTATTTT	CATRRDSFTDTQYF
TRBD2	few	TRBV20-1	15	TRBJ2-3	TGCAGTGCCATCCCGACTAGCGGGAGACAGGATACGCAGTATTTT	CSAIPTSGRQDTQYF
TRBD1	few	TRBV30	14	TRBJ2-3	TGTGCCTGGAGTCTTGGGACAGCTCGGGATACGCAGTATTTT	CAWSLGTARDTQYF
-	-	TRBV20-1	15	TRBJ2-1	TGCAGTCAATCACAGGGGGGGGAGGGCCGGAATGAGCAGTTCTTC	CSQSQGGEGRNEQFF
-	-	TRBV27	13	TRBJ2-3	TGTGCCAGCAGCCTTATAGGGGGAGATACGCAGTATTTT	CASSLIGGDTQYF
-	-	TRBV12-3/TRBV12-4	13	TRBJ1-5	TGTGCCAGCAGTTATACGCGGGATCAGCCCCAGCATTTT	CASSYTRDQPQHF
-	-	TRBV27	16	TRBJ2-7	TGTGCCAGCAGTTCCTACCAACAGGGTTTTCCGAACGAGCAGTACTTC	CASSSYQQGFPNEQYF
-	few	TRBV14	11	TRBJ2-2	TGTGCCAGCAGCCAGTCCGGGGAGCTGTTTTTT	CASSQSGELFF
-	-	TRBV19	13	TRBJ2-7	TGTGCCAGTAGTATTAGGGTGTTCTACGAGCAGTACTTC	CASSIRVFYEQYF
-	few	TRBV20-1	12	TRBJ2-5	TGCAGTGCTAGACCGGGACTAGAGACCCAGTACTTC	CSARPGLETQYF
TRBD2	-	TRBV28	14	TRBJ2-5	TGTGCCAGCAGTCCATCGGGGGGGGGAGAGACCCAGTACTTC	CASSPSGGGETQYF
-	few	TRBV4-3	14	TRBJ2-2	TGCGCCAGCAGCCAAGATCTAGGAACCGGGGAGCTGTTTTTT	CASSQDLGTGELFF
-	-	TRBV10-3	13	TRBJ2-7	TGTGCCGTATCCGAGGGGGGACCTTACGAGCAGTACTTC	CAVSEGGPYEQYF
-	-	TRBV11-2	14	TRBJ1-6	TGTGCCAGCAGCTTAACAGGAACAAATTCACCCCTCCACTTT	CASSLTGTNSPLHF
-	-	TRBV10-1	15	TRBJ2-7	TGCGCCAGCAGTGGTGCGGGGGCCCTAAGCCACGAGCAGTACTTC	CASSGAGALSHEQYF
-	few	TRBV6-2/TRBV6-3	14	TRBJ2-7	TGTGCCAGCAGTTACCGGACGTTATCCTACGAGCAGTACTTC	CASSYRTLSYEQYF
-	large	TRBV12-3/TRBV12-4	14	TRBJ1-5	TGTGCCAGCAGTTTATTAGGGGCCGGGCAGCCCCAGCATTTT	CASSLLGAGQPQHF
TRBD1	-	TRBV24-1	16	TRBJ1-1	TGTGCCACCAGTGACTCCGGACAGGTTGAGGGCACTGAAGCTTTCTTT	CATSDSGQVEGTEAFF
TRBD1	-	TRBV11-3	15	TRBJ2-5	TGTGCCAGCTCTACCCCCCTTTCAGGGGGAGAGACCCAGTACTTC	CASSTPLSGGETQYF
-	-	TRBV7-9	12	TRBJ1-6	TGTGCCAGCAGCTTGGGGGAGTCACCCCTCCACTTT	CASSLGESPLHF
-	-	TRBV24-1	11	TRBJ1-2	TGTGCCACCAGTGGGATTTATGGCTACACCTTC	CATSGIYGYTF
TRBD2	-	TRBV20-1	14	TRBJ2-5	TGCAGTGCTAGAGAGGTTAGCGGGCGAGAGACCCAGTACTTC	CSAREVSGRETQYF
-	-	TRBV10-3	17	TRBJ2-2	TGTGCCATCAGCCAAAAAGGGGGGACGGCGAACACCGGGGAGCTGTTTTTT	CAISQKGGTANTGELFF
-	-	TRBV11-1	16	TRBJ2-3	TGTGCCAGCACCAAAGAAGGCTACCCTAGCACAGATACGCAGTATTTT	CASTKEGYPSTDTQYF